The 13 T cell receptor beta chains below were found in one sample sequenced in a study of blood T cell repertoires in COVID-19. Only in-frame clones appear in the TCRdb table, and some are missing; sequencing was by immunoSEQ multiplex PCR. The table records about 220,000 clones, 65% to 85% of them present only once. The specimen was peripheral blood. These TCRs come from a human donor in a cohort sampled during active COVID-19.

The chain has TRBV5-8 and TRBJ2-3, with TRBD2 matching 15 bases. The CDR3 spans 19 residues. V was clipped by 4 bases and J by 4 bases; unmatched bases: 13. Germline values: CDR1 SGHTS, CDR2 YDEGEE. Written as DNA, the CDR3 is TGTGCCAGCAGCCTCGGGACTAGCGGGGGGTCCCTCGCCCCAGATACGCAGTATTTT. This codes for CASSLGTSGGSLAPDTQYF.

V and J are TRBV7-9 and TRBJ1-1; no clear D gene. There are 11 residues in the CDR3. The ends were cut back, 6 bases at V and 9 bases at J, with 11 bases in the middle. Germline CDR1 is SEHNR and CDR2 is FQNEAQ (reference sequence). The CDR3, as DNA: TGTGCCAGCAGTCTCTCCGGTCAAGCTTTCTTT. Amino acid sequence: CASSLSGQAFF.

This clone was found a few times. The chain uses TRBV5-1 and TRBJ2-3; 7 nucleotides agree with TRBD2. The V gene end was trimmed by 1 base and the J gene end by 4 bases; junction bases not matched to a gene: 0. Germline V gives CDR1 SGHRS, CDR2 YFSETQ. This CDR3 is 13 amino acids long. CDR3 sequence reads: CASSLSGADTQYF. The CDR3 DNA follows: TGCGCCAGCAGCTTGAGCGGGGCAGATACGCAGTATTTT.

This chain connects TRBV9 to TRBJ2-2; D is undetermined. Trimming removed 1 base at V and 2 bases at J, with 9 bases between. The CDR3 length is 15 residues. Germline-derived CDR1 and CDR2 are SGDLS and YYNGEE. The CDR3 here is CASSVSGVNTGELFF. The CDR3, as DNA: TGTGCCAGCAGCGTATCCGGAGTAAACACCGGGGAGCTGTTTTTT.

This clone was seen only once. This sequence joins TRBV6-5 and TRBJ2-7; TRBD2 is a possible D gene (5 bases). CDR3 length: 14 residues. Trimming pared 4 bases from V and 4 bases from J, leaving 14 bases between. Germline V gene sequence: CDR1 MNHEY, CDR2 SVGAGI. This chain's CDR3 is CASSSNLGEYEQYF. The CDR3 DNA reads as TGTGCCAGCAGTTCCAACTTGGGAGAGTACGAGCAGTACTTC.

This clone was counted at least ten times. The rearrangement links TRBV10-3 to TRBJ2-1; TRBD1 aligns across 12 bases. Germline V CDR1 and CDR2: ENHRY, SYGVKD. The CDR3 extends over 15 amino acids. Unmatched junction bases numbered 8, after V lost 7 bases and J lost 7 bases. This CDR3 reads CAIKGTGGSKNEQFF. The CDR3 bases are TGTGCCATCAAAGGGACAGGGGGCTCGAAGAATGAGCAGTTCTTC.

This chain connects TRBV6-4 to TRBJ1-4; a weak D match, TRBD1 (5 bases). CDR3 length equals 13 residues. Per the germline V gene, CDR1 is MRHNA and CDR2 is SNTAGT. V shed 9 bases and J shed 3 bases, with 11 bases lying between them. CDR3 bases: TGTGCCAGGATAGACAGCTCTAATGAAAAACTGTTTTTT. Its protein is CARIDSSNEKLFF.

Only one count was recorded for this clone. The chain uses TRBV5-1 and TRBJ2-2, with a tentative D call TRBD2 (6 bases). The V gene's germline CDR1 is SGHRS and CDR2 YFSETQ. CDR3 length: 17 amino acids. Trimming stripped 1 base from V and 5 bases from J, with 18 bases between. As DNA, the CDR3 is TGCGCCAGCAGCTTGAGTGGCGGAGCGGCGGGGACCGGGGAGCTGTTTTTT. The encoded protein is CASSLSGGAAGTGELFF.

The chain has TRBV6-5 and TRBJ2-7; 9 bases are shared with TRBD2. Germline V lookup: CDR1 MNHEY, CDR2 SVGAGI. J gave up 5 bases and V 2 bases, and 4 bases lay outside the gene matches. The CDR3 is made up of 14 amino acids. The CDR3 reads CASSYRVAGDEQYF. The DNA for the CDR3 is TGTGCCAGCAGTTACAGGGTAGCGGGAGACGAGCAGTACTTC.

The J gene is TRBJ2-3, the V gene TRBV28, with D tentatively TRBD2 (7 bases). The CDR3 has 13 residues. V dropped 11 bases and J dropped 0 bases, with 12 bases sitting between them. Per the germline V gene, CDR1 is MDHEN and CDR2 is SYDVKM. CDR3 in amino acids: CAGGGLSTDTQYF. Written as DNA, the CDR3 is TGTGCCGGGGGGGGCCTTAGCACAGATACGCAGTATTTT.

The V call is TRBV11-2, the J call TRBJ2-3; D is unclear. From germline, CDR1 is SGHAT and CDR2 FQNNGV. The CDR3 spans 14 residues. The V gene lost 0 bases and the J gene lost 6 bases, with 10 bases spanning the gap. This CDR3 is CASSLEISSDTQYF. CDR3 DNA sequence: TGTGCCAGCAGCTTAGAAATTAGCTCGGATACGCAGTATTTT.

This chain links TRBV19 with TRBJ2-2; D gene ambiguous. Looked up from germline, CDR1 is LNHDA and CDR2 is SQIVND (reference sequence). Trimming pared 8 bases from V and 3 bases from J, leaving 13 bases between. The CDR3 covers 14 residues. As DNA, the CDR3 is TGTGCCAGTTTGAACCGGGTCCACACCGGGGAGCTGTTTTTT. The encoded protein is CASLNRVHTGELFF.

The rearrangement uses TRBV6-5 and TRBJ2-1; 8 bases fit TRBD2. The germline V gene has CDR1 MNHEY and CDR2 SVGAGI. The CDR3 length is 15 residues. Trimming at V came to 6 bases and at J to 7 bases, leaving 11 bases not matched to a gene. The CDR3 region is CASSPGLEGLNEQFF. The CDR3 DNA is TGTGCCAGCAGCCCGGGACTAGAAGGTTTGAATGAGCAGTTCTTC.